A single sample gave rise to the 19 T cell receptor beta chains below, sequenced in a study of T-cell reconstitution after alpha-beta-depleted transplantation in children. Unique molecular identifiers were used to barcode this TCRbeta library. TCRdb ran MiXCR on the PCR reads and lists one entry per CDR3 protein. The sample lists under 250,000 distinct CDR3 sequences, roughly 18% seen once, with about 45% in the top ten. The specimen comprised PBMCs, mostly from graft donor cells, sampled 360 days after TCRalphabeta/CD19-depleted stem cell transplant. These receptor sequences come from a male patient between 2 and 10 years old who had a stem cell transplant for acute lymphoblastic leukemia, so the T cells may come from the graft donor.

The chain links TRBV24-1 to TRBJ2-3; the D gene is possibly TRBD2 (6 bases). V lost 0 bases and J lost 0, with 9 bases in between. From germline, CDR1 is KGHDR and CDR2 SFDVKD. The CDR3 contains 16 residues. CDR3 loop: CATSDLLGTSTDTQYF. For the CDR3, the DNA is TGTGCCACCAGTGATTTGCTTGGGACTAGCACAGATACGCAGTATTTT.

CDR3 sequence reads: CASSLQGRVKADTEAFF. CDR3 DNA: TGTGCCAGCAGCTTGCAGGGAAGGGTGAAGGCGGACACTGAAGCTTTCTTT. V and J are TRBV5-4 and TRBJ1-1; possibly TRBD1 for D (5 bases). The germline gives CDR1 SGHNT, CDR2 YYREEE (reference sequence). This CDR3 is 17 amino acids long. The germline V and J ends were trimmed by 1 base and 3 bases, with 19 bases remaining between them. Full variable domain (rest looked up from reference TRBV5-4 and TRBJ1-1): ETGVTQSPTHLIKTRGQQVTLRCSSQSGHNTVSWYQQALGQGPQFIFQYYREEENGRGNFPPRFSGLQFPNYSSELNVNALELDDSALYLCASSLQGRVKADTEAFFGQGTRLTVV.

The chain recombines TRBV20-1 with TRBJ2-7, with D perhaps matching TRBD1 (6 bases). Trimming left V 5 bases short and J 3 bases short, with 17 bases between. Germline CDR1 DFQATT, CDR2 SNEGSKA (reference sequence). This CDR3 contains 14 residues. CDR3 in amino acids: CSARHRDMIYEQYF. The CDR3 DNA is TGCAGTGCTCGGCACCGGGACATGATCTACGAGCAGTACTTC.

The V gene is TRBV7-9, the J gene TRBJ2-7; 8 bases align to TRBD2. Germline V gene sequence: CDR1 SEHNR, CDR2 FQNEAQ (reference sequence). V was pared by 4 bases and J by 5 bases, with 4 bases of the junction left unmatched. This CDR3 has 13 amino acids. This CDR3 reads CASSSGTRHEQYF. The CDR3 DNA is TGTGCCAGCAGCTCTGGGACTAGACACGAGCAGTACTTC.

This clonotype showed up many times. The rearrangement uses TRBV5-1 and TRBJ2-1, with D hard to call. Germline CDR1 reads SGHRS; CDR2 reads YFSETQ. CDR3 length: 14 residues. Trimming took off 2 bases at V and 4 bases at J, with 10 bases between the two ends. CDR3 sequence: CASSFSFAYNEQFF. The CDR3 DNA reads TGCGCCAGCAGCTTTTCATTTGCTTACAATGAGCAGTTCTTC.

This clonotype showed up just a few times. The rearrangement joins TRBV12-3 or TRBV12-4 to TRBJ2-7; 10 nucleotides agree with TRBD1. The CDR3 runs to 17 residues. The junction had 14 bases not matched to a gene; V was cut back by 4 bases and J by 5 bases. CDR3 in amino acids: CASSSRFDRGRFHEQYF. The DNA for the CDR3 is TGTGCCAGCAGTTCGAGATTTGACAGGGGGCGCTTCCACGAGCAGTACTTC.

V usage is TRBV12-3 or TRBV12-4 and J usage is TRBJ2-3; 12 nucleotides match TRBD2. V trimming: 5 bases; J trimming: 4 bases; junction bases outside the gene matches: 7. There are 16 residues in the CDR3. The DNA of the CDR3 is TGTGCCAGCAGTCCCCTAGCGGGGGGGCCATCAGATACGCAGTATTTT. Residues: CASSPLAGGPSDTQYF.

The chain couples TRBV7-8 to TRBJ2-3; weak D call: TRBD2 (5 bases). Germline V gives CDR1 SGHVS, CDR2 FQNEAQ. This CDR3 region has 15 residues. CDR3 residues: CATTKDGESTDTQYF. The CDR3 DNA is TGTGCGACCACCAAGGACGGGGAGAGCACAGATACGCAGTATTTT.

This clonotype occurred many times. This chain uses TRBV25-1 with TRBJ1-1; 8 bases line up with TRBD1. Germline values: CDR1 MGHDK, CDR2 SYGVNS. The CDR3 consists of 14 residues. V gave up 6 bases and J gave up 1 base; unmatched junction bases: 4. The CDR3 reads CASRRQGTNTEAFF. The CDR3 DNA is TGTGCCAGCAGACGACAGGGGACGAACACTGAAGCTTTCTTT.

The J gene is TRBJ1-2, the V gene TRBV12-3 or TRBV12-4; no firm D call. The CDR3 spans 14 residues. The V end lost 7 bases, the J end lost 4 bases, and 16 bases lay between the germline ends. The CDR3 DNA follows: TGTGCCAGCAACTTAGAGGTGGGGTTCTATGGCTACACCTTC. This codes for CASNLEVGFYGYTF.

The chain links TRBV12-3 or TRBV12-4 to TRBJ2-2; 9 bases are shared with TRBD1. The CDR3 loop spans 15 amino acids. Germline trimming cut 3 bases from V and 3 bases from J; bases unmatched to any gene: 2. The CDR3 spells CASSFWTGDTGELFF. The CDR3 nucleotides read TGTGCCAGCAGTTTCTGGACAGGGGACACCGGGGAGCTGTTTTTT.

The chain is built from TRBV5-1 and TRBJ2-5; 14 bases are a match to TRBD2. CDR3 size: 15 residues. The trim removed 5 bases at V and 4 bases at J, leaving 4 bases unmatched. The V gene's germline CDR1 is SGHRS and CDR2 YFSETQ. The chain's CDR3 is CASRSGTSGGETQYF. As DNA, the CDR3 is TGCGCCAGCAGATCCGGGACTAGCGGGGGAGAGACCCAGTACTTC.

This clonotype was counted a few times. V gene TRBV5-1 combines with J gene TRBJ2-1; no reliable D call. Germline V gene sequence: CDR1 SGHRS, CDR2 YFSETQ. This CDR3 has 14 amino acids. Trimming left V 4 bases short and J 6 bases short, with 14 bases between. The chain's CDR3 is CASSPLVGINEQFF. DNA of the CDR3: TGCGCCAGCAGCCCACTGGTAGGGATCAATGAGCAGTTCTTC.

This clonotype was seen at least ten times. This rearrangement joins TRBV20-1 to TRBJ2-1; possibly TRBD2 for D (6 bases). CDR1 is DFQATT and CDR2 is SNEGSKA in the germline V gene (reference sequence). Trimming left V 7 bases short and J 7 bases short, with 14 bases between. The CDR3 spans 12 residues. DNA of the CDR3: TGCAGTGTTAGCGGCTTACCTAATGAGCAGTTCTTC. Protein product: CSVSGLPNEQFF.

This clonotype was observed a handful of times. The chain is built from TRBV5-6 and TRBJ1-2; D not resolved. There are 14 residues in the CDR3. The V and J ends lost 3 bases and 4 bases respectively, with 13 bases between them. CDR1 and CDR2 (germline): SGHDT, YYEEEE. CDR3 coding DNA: TGTGCCAGCAGCTCACGTCAGCATCCCTATGGCTACACCTTC. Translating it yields CASSSRQHPYGYTF.

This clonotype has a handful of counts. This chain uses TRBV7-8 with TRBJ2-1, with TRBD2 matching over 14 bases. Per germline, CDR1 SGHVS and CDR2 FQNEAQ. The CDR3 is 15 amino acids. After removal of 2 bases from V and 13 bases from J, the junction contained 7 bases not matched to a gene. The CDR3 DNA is TGTGCCAGCAGCTTAAGACTAGCGGGGGGGCCCGCCCAGTTCTTC. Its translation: CASSLRLAGGPAQFF. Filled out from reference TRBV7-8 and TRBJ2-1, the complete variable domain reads GAGVSQSPRYKVAKRGQDVALRCDPISGHVSLFWYQQALGQGPEFLTYFQNEAQLDKSGLPSDRFFAERPEGSVSTLKIQRTQQEDSAVYLCASSLRLAGGPAQFFGPGTRLTVL.

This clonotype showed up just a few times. The CDR3 DNA reads as TGTGCCACCCTCGAGGGGACTAGCGGGGCGAGGCGGCAGTTCTTC. It specifies CATLEGTSGARRQFF. This chain uses TRBV12-3 or TRBV12-4 with TRBJ2-1, with 13 nucleotides matching TRBD2. This CDR3 has 15 residues. The V segment lost 10 bases and the J segment 12 bases; nucleotides outside the gene matches: 15.

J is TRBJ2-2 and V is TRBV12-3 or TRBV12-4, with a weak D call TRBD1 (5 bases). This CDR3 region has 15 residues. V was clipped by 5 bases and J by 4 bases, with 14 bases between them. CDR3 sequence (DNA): TGTGCCAGCAGTCGTGGTGGGGCACTCACCGGGGAGCTGTTTTTT. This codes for CASSRGGALTGELFF.

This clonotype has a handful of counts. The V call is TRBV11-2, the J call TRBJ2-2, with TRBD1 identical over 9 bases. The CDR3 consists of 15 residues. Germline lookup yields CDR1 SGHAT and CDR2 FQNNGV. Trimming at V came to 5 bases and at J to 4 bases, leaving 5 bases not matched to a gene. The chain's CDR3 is CASSQQGASTGELFF. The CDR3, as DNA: TGTGCCAGCAGCCAACAGGGGGCAAGCACCGGGGAGCTGTTTTTT.